The 28 T cell receptor beta chains given below trace back to one sample, sequenced in a study of early T cells in non-severe SARS-CoV-2 infection. TCRdb reprocessed the 5' RACE reads with MiXCR, giving one entry per CDR3 protein. The sample lists 79,000 or so distinct CDR3 sequences; roughly 13% were seen once. What was sequenced was whole blood. The receptors here all came from an adult who was a healthcare worker with PCR-confirmed SARS-CoV-2 infection or an uninfected control (not recorded which).

This clonotype came up a few times. The J gene is TRBJ1-1, the V gene TRBV20-1; no firm D call. This CDR3 contains 12 residues. Germline V CDR1 and CDR2: DFQATT, SNEGSKA (reference sequence). Trimming removed 3 bases from V and 4 bases from J, with 9 bases in between. In DNA form, the CDR3 reads TGCAGTGCTAGCCCGAGGCGCACTGAAGCTTTCTTT. It encodes CSASPRRTEAFF.

The V gene is TRBV6-5, the J gene TRBJ2-1, with D possibly matching TRBD2 (6 bases). V shed 6 bases and J shed 1 base, with 13 bases lying between them. The V gene's germline CDR1 is MNHEY and CDR2 SVGAGI. The CDR3 covers 15 residues. The CDR3 DNA follows: TGTGCCAGCAGCCCCGGGACTCGATCCTACAATGAGCAGTTCTTC. This codes for CASSPGTRSYNEQFF.

This clonotype was found many times. The V gene is TRBV3-1, the J gene TRBJ2-7, with 7 bases that match TRBD2. The CDR3 runs to 15 residues. Germline V gene sequence: CDR1 LGHDT, CDR2 YNNKEL (reference sequence). V trimming: 1 base; J trimming: 2 bases; junction bases outside the gene matches: 5. This CDR3 is CASSQAAAGPYEQYF. The CDR3 bases are TGTGCCAGCAGCCAAGCCGCAGCGGGACCCTACGAGCAGTACTTC.

This clonotype has a count of ten or more. This chain connects TRBV7-6 to TRBJ2-4; possible D gene TRBD1, 6 bases. V lost 5 bases to trimming and J lost 4 bases, with 18 bases between them. The CDR3 loop spans 16 amino acids. Germline values: CDR1 SGHVS, CDR2 FNYEAQ. As DNA, the CDR3 is TGTGCCAGCAGCCTGGACCCACAGGGAGCTAAAAACATTCAGTACTTC. It is translated as CASSLDPQGAKNIQYF. The full variable domain, its missing parts supplied by reference TRBV7-6 and TRBJ2-4, is GAGVSQSPRYKVTKRGQDVALRCDPISGHVSLYWYRQALGQGPEFLTYFNYEAQQDKSGLPNDRFSAERPEGSISTLTIQRTEQRDSAMYRCASSLDPQGAKNIQYFGAGTRLSVL.

This clonotype came up a few times. The chain has TRBV12-3 or TRBV12-4 and TRBJ2-3; D is perhaps TRBD1 (6 bases). Trimming took 4 bases from V and 0 from J, leaving 8 bases between them. This CDR3 region has 14 residues. In DNA, the CDR3 is TGTGCCAGCAGTTGGACAGTTAGCACAGATACGCAGTATTTT. This sequence encodes CASSWTVSTDTQYF.

The chain employs TRBV28 and TRBJ1-1; D gene uncertain. This CDR3 spans 14 amino acids. V was trimmed by 3 bases and J by 1 base, leaving 9 bases between them. The germline gives CDR1 MDHEN, CDR2 SYDVKM. The CDR3 DNA reads TGTGCCAGCAGTTTCCCAGGAGAGAACACTGAAGCTTTCTTT. Translated, it gives CASSFPGENTEAFF. Based on the CDR3 plus reference TRBV28 and TRBJ1-1, the full variable domain is DVKVTQSSRYLVKRTGEKVFLECVQDMDHENMFWYRQDPGLGLRLIYFSYDVKMKEKGDIPEGYSVSREKKERFSLILESASTNQTSMYLCASSFPGENTEAFFGQGTRLTVV.

The chain uses TRBV10-3 and TRBJ1-1, with D possibly being TRBD1 (5 bases). CDR1 is ENHRY and CDR2 is SYGVKD in the germline V gene. V was clipped by 10 bases and J by 5 bases, with 23 bases between them. This CDR3 is built from 15 residues. In nucleotides, the CDR3 is TGTGCCACCAAGGGGCAGGCCAACTTTAATACTGAAGCTTTCTTT. Its translation is CATKGQANFNTEAFF.

This clonotype was recorded at least ten times. This chain uses TRBV18 with TRBJ1-4; D may be TRBD1 (5 bases). The V gene lost 2 bases and the J gene lost 5 bases, with 12 bases spanning the gap. Germline CDR1 and CDR2: KGHSH and LQKENI. The CDR3 has 15 amino acids. In nucleotides, the CDR3 is TGTGCCAGCTCACCAATGAGTAGGGGAAATGAAAAACTGTTTTTT. It yields the protein CASSPMSRGNEKLFF.

This clonotype was seen many times. The rearrangement links TRBV29-1 to TRBJ2-1; D is undetermined. CDR3 length: 11 amino acids. CDR1 SQVTM and CDR2 ANQGSEA come from the germline V gene. The V and J ends lost 3 bases and 6 bases respectively, with 6 bases between them. This CDR3 reads CSVDLPNEQFF. In nucleotides, the CDR3 is TGCAGCGTTGATCTCCCCAATGAGCAGTTCTTC.

This clonotype was picked up many times. The chain combines TRBV28 with TRBJ2-7; the D gene is possibly TRBD1 (6 bases). CDR1 and CDR2 from the germline V gene are MDHEN and SYDVKM. V shed 4 bases and J shed 5 bases, with 18 bases lying between them. This CDR3 has 15 amino acids. The CDR3 is CASSSPGRGSDEQYF. The CDR3 nucleotides read TGTGCCAGCAGTTCCCCGGGAAGGGGGAGTGACGAGCAGTACTTC.

There are many counts of this clonotype. The rearrangement uses TRBV12-3 or TRBV12-4 and TRBJ1-6; the D is unclear. Between the trimmed V and J ends, which lost 4 bases and 7 bases, there was a span of 8 bases. The CDR3 extends over 13 amino acids. The CDR3 DNA reads as TGTGCCAGCAGTTATTACGACAATTCACCCCTCCACTTT. Its protein is CASSYYDNSPLHF.

In regard to this clonotype: A much bigger clone sits one base away, suggesting this may be a read error. V and J are TRBV19 and TRBJ2-3; tentative D call: TRBD2 (6 bases). Germline V lookup: CDR1 LNHDA, CDR2 SQIVND (reference sequence). The CDR3 totals 15 residues. CDR3 DNA sequence: TGTGCCAATAGTCCTGGAGGGGCTTTAGCAGATACGCAGTATTTT. It yields the protein CANSPGGALADTQYF.

This clonotype was detected many times. The CDR3: CASSKNRGQYSPLHF. In DNA form, the CDR3 reads TGTGCCAGCAGCAAAAACAGGGGGCAATATTCACCCCTCCACTTT. This chain uses TRBV7-2 with TRBJ1-6, with 9 bases aligning to TRBD1. Germline CDR1 reads SGHTA; CDR2 reads FQGNSA. Trimming took 5 bases from V and 8 from J; bases not matched to a gene: 7. The CDR3 has 15 amino acids.

This clonotype was seen only a few times. This sequence joins TRBV7-9 and TRBJ2-3; the D gene could be TRBD1 or TRBD2 (5 bases each). The CDR3 length is 16 residues. Trimming took off 5 bases at V and 0 bases at J, with 15 bases between the two ends. Germline-derived CDR1 and CDR2 are SEHNR and FQNEAQ (reference sequence). The CDR3 protein is CASSPWVGASTDTQYF. In DNA, the CDR3 is TGTGCCAGCAGCCCCTGGGTCGGGGCGAGCACAGATACGCAGTATTTT.

The rearrangement uses TRBV5-4 and TRBJ1-1; weak D call: TRBD1 (5 bases). Germline V gene lookup returns CDR1 SGHNT and CDR2 YYREEE (reference sequence). V lost 5 bases and J lost 5, with 22 bases in between. CDR3 size: 16 residues. The CDR3 DNA is TGTGCCAGCAGTTACAGTTTGACAGTCGGAAATACTGAAGCTTTCTTT. Its protein is CASSYSLTVGNTEAFF. Complete variable domain (other parts from reference TRBV5-4 and TRBJ1-1): ETGVTQSPTHLIKTRGQQVTLRCSSQSGHNTVSWYQQALGQGPQFIFQYYREEENGRGNFPPRFSGLQFPNYSSELNVNALELDDSALYLCASSYSLTVGNTEAFFGQGTRLTVV.

There are many counts of this clonotype. The chain joins TRBV6-2 or TRBV6-3 to TRBJ2-1, with 8 bases that match TRBD2. CDR3 length: 17 amino acids. Germline lookup yields CDR1 MNHEY and CDR2 SVGEGT. Trimming took 6 bases from V and 0 from J; bases not matched to a gene: 10. In DNA form, the CDR3 reads TGTGCCAGCAGCCGCACTAGCGGTACTGTCTCCTACAATGAGCAGTTCTTC. Its translation is CASSRTSGTVSYNEQFF.

This chain uses TRBV27 with TRBJ2-7; perhaps TRBD1 as D (5 bases). The CDR3 has 11 amino acids. Germline lookup yields CDR1 MNHEY and CDR2 SMNVEV (reference sequence). The V and J ends lost 8 bases and 3 bases respectively, with 8 bases between them. CDR3 in amino acids: CASGHSYEQYF. The CDR3 region has the DNA TGTGCCAGCGGACATAGCTACGAGCAGTACTTC.

The table lists this clonotype with a few counts. V gene TRBV7-9 combines with J gene TRBJ2-3; the D is unclear. Germline V gene lookup returns CDR1 SEHNR and CDR2 FQNEAQ (reference sequence). V was cut by 5 bases and J by 3 bases, with 18 bases left in between. The CDR3 length is 16 residues. In DNA form, the CDR3 reads TGTGCCAGCAGCACCTTAGGATCTTATAGTACAGATACGCAGTATTTT. It translates to CASSTLGSYSTDTQYF.

This clonotype showed up many times. The rearrangement uses TRBV18 and TRBJ2-5; TRBD1 matches 10 bases. CDR1 KGHSH and CDR2 LQKENI come from the germline V gene. This CDR3 is built from 15 residues. V trimming: 3 bases; J trimming: 0 bases; junction bases outside the gene matches: 1. CDR3 DNA: TGTGCCAGCTCACCGGGACAGGGGAACCAAGAGACCCAGTACTTC. Protein: CASSPGQGNQETQYF.

Ten or more counts support this clonotype. V usage is TRBV11-2 and J usage is TRBJ2-7; 7 bases fit TRBD1. V shed 6 bases, J shed 0 bases, and the junction held 8 bases outside the gene matches. Germline CDR1 reads SGHAT; CDR2 reads FQNNGV. The CDR3 covers 15 residues. The CDR3 sequence is CASSRNRDSSYEQYF. The CDR3 region has the DNA TGTGCCAGCAGTCGTAACCGGGACAGCTCCTACGAGCAGTACTTC.

This clonotype has only a few counts. The V and J genes are TRBV10-3 and TRBJ2-7; TRBD1 is a possible D gene (5 bases). The CDR3 is made up of 15 amino acids. The ends were cut back, 2 bases at V and 0 bases at J, with 11 bases in the middle. Germline CDR1 ENHRY, CDR2 SYGVKD. CDR3 residues: CAISEGRASSYEQYF. CDR3 nucleotides: TGTGCCATCAGTGAGGGCAGGGCGAGCTCCTACGAGCAGTACTTC.

This clonotype was seen many times. The chain joins TRBV20-1 to TRBJ1-5; D possibly corresponds to TRBD1 (5 bases). This CDR3 spans 15 amino acids. Trimming cost V 3 bases and J 2 bases, with 14 bases left between them. Germline values: CDR1 DFQATT, CDR2 SNEGSKA (reference sequence). The CDR3 region has the DNA TGCAGTGCTAGGGTTGAAGGACATCGCAATCAGCCCCAGCATTTT. It yields the protein CSARVEGHRNQPQHF.

Ten or more counts support this clonotype. The rearrangement links TRBV29-1 to TRBJ1-3; D gene uncertain. Deletions cut 3 bases from V and 4 bases from J, with 7 bases between. The germline V gene has CDR1 SQVTM and CDR2 ANQGSEA. The CDR3 has 12 residues. The CDR3: CSVEAAGNTIYF. CDR3 bases: TGCAGCGTTGAGGCCGCAGGAAACACCATATATTTT.

Comment on this clonotype: The final CDR3 position lacks the conserved phenylalanine or tryptophan, pointing to a likely read error. This chain uses TRBV5-1 with TRBJ2-7, with TRBD1 matching 7 bases. The CDR3 has 16 amino acids. Germline CDR1 is SGHRS and CDR2 is YFSETQ. J lost 3 bases, V lost 1 base, and 10 bases had no gene match. CDR3 nucleotides: TGCGCCAGCAGCTTGTCCTACGGGACAGAAAACTACGAGCAGTACCTC. Its protein is CASSLSYGTENYEQYL.

This clonotype was seen more than once but under ten times. The J gene is TRBJ2-7, the V gene TRBV5-4; tentatively, D is TRBD1 or TRBD2 (5 bases each). Trimming took 4 bases from V and 0 from J, leaving 14 bases between them. CDR3 length: 15 amino acids. In germline, CDR1 is SGHNT, CDR2 YYREEE (reference sequence). This chain's CDR3 is CASSPPGTLSYEQYF. The CDR3 nucleotides are TGTGCCAGCAGCCCCCCCGGGACGCTCTCCTACGAGCAGTACTTC.

The V gene is TRBV29-1, the J gene TRBJ2-7; maybe TRBD1 (6 bases). The V gene lost 6 bases and the J gene lost 1 base, with 13 bases spanning the gap. This CDR3 contains 13 residues. The germline V gene encodes CDR1 SQVTM and CDR2 ANQGSEA. CDR3 sequence: CSVGDTLSYEQYF. For the CDR3, the DNA is TGCAGCGTGGGGGACACCCTTTCCTACGAGCAGTACTTC.

This clonotype was counted between two and nine times. The chain recombines TRBV11-2 with TRBJ2-7; D gene uncertain. Trimming removed 2 bases from V and 2 bases from J, with 10 bases in between. The CDR3 runs to 14 residues. Germline loops: CDR1 SGHAT, CDR2 FQNNGV. CDR3 sequence (DNA): TGTGCCAGCAGCTTAAGGAGCCCCGCCTACGAGCAGTACTTC. This gives the protein CASSLRSPAYEQYF.

This clonotype was picked up a small number of times. The chain couples TRBV20-1 to TRBJ1-1; tentatively, D is TRBD1 (5 bases). Germline V gene lookup returns CDR1 DFQATT and CDR2 SNEGSKA (reference sequence). Trimming left V 1 base short and J 8 bases short, with 8 bases between. This CDR3 is 11 amino acids long. The CDR3 is CSARVGDEAFF. In DNA form, the CDR3 reads TGCAGTGCTAGAGTTGGGGACGAAGCTTTCTTT.